This T cell receptor beta chain was identified during a study of T cells in Graves' hyperthyroidism and ophthalmopathy. As regards this clonotype: The antigen is not known.

The source material, RNA transcripts, was used to amplify TCR beta CDR3 regions. HTBI primers were employed in a first-round RT-PCR of the TCR CDR3. Each CDR3 protein gets one entry after TCRdb re-called the multiplex PCR reads with MiXCR. Of 350,000 to 450,000 distinct CDR3 sequences listed, 11% to 15% are singletons. The ends were cut back, 3 bases at V and 6 bases at J, with 18 bases in the middle. The germline gives CDR1 KGHSH, CDR2 LQKENI. The CDR3 totals 16 residues. The study, taken as a whole, reports: Classification by a 13 V-J model distinguished ophthalmopathy from stable hyperthyroidism.

The study excluded patients with uncontrolled infection, other autoimmune disease, pregnancy or lactation. This rearrangement joins TRBV18 to TRBJ2-1; D unresolved. Sequenced input: blood. The source of this sequence is a man between 50 and 59 years old with Graves' ophthalmopathy. CDR3 sequence reads: CASSPPKALQGNEQFF. The CDR3 DNA reads TGTGCCAGCTCACCTCCCAAGGCTCTACAAGGCAATGAGCAGTTCTTC. Full variable domain (outside the CDR3, taken from reference TRBV18 and TRBJ2-1): NAGVMQNPRHLVRRRGQEARLRCSPMKGHSHVYWYRQLPEEGLKFMVYLQKENIIDESGMPKERFSAEFPKEGPSILRIQQVVRGDSAAYFCASSPPKALQGNEQFFGPGTRLTVL.